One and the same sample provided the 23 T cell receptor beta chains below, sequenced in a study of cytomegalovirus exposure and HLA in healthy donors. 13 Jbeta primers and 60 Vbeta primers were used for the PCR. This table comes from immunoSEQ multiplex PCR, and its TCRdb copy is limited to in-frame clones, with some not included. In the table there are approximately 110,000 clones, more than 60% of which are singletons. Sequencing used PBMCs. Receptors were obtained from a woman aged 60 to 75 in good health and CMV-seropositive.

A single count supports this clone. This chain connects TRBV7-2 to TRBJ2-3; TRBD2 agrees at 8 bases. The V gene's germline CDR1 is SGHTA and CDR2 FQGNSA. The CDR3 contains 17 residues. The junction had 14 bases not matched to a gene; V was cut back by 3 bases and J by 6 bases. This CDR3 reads CASSLGVRGLETDTQYF. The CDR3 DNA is TGTGCCAGCAGCTTGGGGGTTAGGGGACTAGAGACCGATACGCAGTATTTT.

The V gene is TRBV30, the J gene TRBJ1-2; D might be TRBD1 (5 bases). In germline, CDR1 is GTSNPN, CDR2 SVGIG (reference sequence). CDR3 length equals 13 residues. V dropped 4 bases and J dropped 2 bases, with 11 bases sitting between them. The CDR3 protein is CAWTGHSNYGYTF. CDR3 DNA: TGTGCCTGGACTGGACACTCCAACTATGGCTACACCTTC.

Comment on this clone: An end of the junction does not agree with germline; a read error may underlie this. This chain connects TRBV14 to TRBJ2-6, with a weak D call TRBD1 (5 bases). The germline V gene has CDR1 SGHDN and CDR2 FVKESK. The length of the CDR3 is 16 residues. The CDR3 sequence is CASSLGWGTGANGLTF. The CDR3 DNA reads TGTGCCAGCAGCCTAGGGTGGGGAACTGGGGCCAACGGCCTGACTTTC.

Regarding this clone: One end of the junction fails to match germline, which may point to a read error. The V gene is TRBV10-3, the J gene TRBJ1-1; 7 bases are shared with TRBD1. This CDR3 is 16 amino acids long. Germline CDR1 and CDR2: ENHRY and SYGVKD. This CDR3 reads CAVSGGQGGFNTEAFF. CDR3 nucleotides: TGTGCCGTCAGTGGAGGGCAGGGGGGTTTTAACACTGAAGCTTTCTTT.

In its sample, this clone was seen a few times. CDR3 bases: TGCACCAGCAGCCCGTCGCTGACACGGACTAGCGGGGGGGGGAGCTCCTACGAGCAGTACTTC. This translates into CTSSPSLTRTSGGGSSYEQYF. The rearrangement links TRBV1 to TRBJ2-7; TRBD2, the D gene given by the table, was not confirmed from the DNA. TRBV1 is recorded as a pseudogene. The CDR3 consists of 21 residues.

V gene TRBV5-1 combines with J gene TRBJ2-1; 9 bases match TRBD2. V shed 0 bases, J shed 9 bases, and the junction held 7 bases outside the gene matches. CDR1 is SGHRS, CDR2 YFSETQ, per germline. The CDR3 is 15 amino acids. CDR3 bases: TGCGCCAGCAGCTTGGCTATAGCGGGGGCGAGTGAGCAGTTCTTC. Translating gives CASSLAIAGASEQFF. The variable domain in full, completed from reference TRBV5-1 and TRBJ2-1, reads KAGVTQTPRYLIKTRGQQVTLSCSPISGHRSVSWYQQTPGQGLQFLFEYFSETQRNKGNFPGRFSGRQFSNSRSEMNVSTLELGDSALYLCASSLAIAGASEQFFGPGTRLTVL.

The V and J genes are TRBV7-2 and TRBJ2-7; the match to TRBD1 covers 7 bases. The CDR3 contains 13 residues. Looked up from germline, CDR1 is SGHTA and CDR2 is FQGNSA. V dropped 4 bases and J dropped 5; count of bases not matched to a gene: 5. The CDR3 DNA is TGTGCCAGCAGCTATCGACAGGGCGACGAGCAGTACTTC. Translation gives CASSYRQGDEQYF.

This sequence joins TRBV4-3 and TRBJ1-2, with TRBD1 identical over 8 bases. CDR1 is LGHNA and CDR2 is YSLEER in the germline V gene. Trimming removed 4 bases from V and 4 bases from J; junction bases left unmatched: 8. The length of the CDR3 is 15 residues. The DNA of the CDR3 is TGCGCCAGCAGCCCAACCGGACAGGGTAGCTATGGCTACACCTTC. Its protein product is CASSPTGQGSYGYTF.

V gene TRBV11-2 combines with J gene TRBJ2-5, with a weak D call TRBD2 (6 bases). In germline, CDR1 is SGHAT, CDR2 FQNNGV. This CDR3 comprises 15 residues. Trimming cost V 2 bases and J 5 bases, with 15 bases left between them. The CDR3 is CASSLRLGESETQYF. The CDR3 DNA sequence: TGTGCCAGCAGCTTAAGACTAGGGGAATCGGAGACCCAGTACTTC. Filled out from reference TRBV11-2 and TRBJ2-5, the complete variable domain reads EAGVAQSPRYKIIEKRQSVAFWCNPISGHATLYWYQQILGQGPKLLIQFQNNGVVDDSQLPKDRFSAERLKGVDSTLKIQPAKLEDSAVYLCASSLRLGESETQYFGPGTRLLVL.

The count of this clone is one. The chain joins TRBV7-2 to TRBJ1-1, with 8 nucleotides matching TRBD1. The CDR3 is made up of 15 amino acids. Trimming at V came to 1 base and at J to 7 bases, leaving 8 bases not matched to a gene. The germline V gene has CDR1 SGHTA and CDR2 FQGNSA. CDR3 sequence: CASSLEHRGVGEAFF. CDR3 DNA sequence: TGTGCCAGCAGCTTAGAGCACAGGGGGGTAGGTGAAGCTTTCTTT.

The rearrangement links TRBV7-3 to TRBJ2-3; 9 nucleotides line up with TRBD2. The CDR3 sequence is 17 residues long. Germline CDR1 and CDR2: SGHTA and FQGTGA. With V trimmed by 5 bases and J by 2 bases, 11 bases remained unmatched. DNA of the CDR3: TGTGCCAGCAGCCTACACACGATAGCGGGGGACACAGATACGCAGTATTTT. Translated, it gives CASSLHTIAGDTDTQYF.

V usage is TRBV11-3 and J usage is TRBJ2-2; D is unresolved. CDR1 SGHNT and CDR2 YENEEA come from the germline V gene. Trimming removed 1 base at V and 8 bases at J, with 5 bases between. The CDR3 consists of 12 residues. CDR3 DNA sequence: TGTGCCAGCAGCTTAGGTCGGGGGGAGCTGTTTTTT. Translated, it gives CASSLGRGELFF.

CDR3 in amino acids: CASSPRMGTGLLPEQFF. The CDR3 DNA reads as TGTGCCAGCAGCCCAAGAATGGGGACAGGGTTACTTCCTGAGCAGTTCTTC. This sequence joins TRBV7-9 and TRBJ2-1; 9 nucleotides match TRBD1. J lost 9 bases, V lost 5 bases, and 17 bases had no gene match. This CDR3 is built from 17 residues. CDR1 is SEHNR and CDR2 is FQNEAQ in the germline V gene (reference sequence).

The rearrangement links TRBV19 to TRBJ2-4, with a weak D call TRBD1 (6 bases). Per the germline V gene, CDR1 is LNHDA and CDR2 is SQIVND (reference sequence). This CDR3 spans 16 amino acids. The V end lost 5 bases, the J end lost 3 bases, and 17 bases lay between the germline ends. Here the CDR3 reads CASSATGNWGKNIQYF. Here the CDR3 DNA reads TGTGCCAGTAGTGCCACAGGGAATTGGGGCAAAAACATTCAGTACTTC.

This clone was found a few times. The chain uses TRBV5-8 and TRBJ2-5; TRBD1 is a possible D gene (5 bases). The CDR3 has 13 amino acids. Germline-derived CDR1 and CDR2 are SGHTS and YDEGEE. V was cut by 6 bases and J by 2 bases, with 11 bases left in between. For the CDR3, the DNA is TGTGCCAGCAACACAGGCGATCAAGAGACCCAGTACTTC. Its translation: CASNTGDQETQYF.

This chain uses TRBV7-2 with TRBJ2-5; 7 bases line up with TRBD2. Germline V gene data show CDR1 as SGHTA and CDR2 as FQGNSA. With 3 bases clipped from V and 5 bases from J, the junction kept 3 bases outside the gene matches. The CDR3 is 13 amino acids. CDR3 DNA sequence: TGTGCCAGCAGCTTTAAGCGGGGTGAGACCCAGTACTTC. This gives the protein CASSFKRGETQYF.

Here the CDR3 DNA reads TGTGCCAGTAGTATGGGGCAGGGGCGTTTCGTGGACGAGCAGTACTTC. The encoded protein is CASSMGQGRFVDEQYF. This chain joins TRBV19 and TRBJ2-7, with a weak D call TRBD1 (6 bases). Germline CDR1 reads LNHDA; CDR2 reads SQIVND (reference sequence). The germline V and J ends were trimmed by 3 bases and 5 bases, with 20 bases remaining between them. The CDR3 totals 16 residues.

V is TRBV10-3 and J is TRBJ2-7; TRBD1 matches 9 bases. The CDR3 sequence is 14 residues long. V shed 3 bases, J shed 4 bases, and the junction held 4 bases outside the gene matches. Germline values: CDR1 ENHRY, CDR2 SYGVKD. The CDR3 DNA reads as TGTGCCATCAGTGAACAGGGGGCTCGTTACGAGCAGTACTTC. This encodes CAISEQGARYEQYF.

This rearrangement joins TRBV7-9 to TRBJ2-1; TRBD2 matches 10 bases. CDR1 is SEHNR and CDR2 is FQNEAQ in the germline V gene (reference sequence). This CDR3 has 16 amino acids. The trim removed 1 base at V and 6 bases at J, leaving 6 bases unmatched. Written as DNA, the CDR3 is TGTGCCAGCAGCTTAGTCATTAGCGGGGGGTTCAATGAGCAGTTCTTC. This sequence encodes CASSLVISGGFNEQFF.

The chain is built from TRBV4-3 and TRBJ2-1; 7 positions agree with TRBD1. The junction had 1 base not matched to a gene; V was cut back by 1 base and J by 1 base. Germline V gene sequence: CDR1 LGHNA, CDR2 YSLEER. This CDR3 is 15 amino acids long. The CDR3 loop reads CASSQGRGSYNEQFF. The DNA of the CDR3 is TGCGCCAGCAGCCAAGGCAGGGGGTCCTACAATGAGCAGTTCTTC.

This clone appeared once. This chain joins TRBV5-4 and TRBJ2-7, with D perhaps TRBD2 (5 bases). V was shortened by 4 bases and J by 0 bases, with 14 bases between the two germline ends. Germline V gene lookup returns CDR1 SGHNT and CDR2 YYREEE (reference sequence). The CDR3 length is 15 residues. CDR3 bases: TGTGCCAGCAGCCGAAGCGGATCACGCTCCTACGAGCAGTACTTC. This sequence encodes CASSRSGSRSYEQYF.

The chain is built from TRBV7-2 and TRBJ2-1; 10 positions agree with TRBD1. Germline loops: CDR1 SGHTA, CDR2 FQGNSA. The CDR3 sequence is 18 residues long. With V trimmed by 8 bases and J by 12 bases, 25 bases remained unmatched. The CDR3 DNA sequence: TGTGCCAGCCACGCTGATACCATAAGGACAGGGGGTAGAAGACGGCAGTTCTTC. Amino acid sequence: CASHADTIRTGGRRRQFF.

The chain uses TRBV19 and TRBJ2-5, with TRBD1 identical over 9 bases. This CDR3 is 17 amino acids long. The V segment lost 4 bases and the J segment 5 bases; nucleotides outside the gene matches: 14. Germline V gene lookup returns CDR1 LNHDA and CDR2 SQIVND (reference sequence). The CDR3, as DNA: TGTGCCAGTAGTACCCTTTGGACAGGGGATATTGGGGAGACCCAGTACTTC. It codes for CASSTLWTGDIGETQYF.